These 15 T cell receptor beta chains were all obtained from the same sample, sequenced in a study of cytomegalovirus exposure and HLA in healthy donors. Primers included in the PCR were 60 Vbeta and 13 Jbeta primers. TCRdb keeps only in-frame clones here, not all; method: immunoSEQ multiplex PCR. The sample shows 90,000 to 100,000 clones, about 80% of them seen only once. The sequencing input was PBMCs. Every receptor here comes from a man in his forties in good health and CMV-seropositive.

This clone has a handful of counts. The rearrangement links TRBV5-1 to TRBJ1-5; D gene uncertain. The germline CDR1 and CDR2 sequences are SGHRS and YFSETQ. This CDR3 contains 12 residues. V lost 2 bases and J 9 bases, leaving 9 bases between the germline ends. The CDR3 coding sequence is TGCGCCAGCAGCTTTCCTGCGCCGCCCCAGCATTTT. As protein: CASSFPAPPQHF.

The table lists this clone with a few counts. V is TRBV7-9 and J is TRBJ1-1; TRBD1 aligns across 10 bases. CDR3 length equals 15 residues. Trimming at V came to 5 bases and at J to 3 bases, leaving 6 bases not matched to a gene. Germline lookup yields CDR1 SEHNR and CDR2 FQNEAQ (reference sequence). CDR3 bases: TGTGCCAGCAGCAACAGGGACAGGGGTGACACTGAAGCTTTCTTT. Protein sequence: CASSNRDRGDTEAFF.

The chain is built from TRBV19 and TRBJ1-3, with no clear D. V dropped 5 bases and J dropped 0 bases, with 5 bases sitting between them. The CDR3 length is 13 residues. Germline values: CDR1 LNHDA, CDR2 SQIVND (reference sequence). Written as DNA, the CDR3 is TGTGCCAGTAGTGTCAACTCTGGAAACACCATATATTTT. Its translation is CASSVNSGNTIYF.

V gene TRBV6-5 combines with J gene TRBJ1-1; D not certain. Per the germline V gene, CDR1 is MNHEY and CDR2 is SVGAGI. Trimming stripped 2 bases from V and 1 base from J, with 5 bases between. The CDR3 sequence is 13 residues long. The CDR3 region has the DNA TGTGCCAGCAGTTACGGCGGGAACACTGAAGCTTTCTTT. Its translation is CASSYGGNTEAFF.

The chain carries TRBV27 and TRBJ2-2, with a tentative D call TRBD1 (5 bases). Looked up from germline, CDR1 is MNHEY and CDR2 is SMNVEV (reference sequence). CDR3 length equals 16 residues. V was pared by 6 bases and J by 5 bases, with 19 bases between. Here the CDR3 reads CASSRDSVMRTGELFF. The DNA of the CDR3 is TGTGCCAGCAGCCGTGACAGCGTGATGAGGACCGGGGAGCTGTTTTTT.

The chain has TRBV4-1 and TRBJ2-3, with D perhaps matching TRBD2 (6 bases). Trimming cost V 1 base and J 1 base, with 9 bases left between them. The CDR3 spans 15 residues. Germline V CDR1 and CDR2: MGHRA, YSYEKL. Written as DNA, the CDR3 is TGCGCCAGCAGCCAAGGTAGCGGAGGCACAGATACGCAGTATTTT. This gives the protein CASSQGSGGTDTQYF.

This chain links TRBV28 with TRBJ1-1; D not certain. This CDR3 contains 13 residues. V was pared by 3 bases and J by 4 bases, with 9 bases between. From germline, CDR1 is MDHEN and CDR2 SYDVKM. CDR3 loop: CASSFVHLTEAFF. The CDR3, as DNA: TGTGCCAGCAGTTTTGTACACCTCACTGAAGCTTTCTTT.

This chain links TRBV11-3 with TRBJ2-3, with TRBD2 matching over 12 bases. Trimming removed 8 bases from V and 6 bases from J; junction bases left unmatched: 9. Germline V gene data show CDR1 as SGHNT and CDR2 as YENEEA. The CDR3 consists of 15 residues. The CDR3 here is CASSLAGGPGDTQYF. The CDR3 region has the DNA TGTGCCAGCTCGCTAGCGGGGGGGCCCGGGGATACGCAGTATTTT. The full variable domain, its missing parts supplied by reference TRBV11-3 and TRBJ2-3, is EAGVVQSPRYKIIEKKQPVAFWCNPISGHNTLYWYLQNLGQGPELLIRYENEEAVDDSQLPKDRFSAERLKGVDSTLKIQPAELGDSAVYLCASSLAGGPGDTQYFGPGTRLTVL.

This clone has a handful of counts. The V and J genes are TRBV27 and TRBJ2-1; TRBD2 is a possible D gene (6 bases). V was clipped by 5 bases and J by 3 bases, with 20 bases between them. The CDR3 sequence is 17 residues long. CDR1 is MNHEY and CDR2 is SMNVEV in the germline V gene (reference sequence). CDR3 nucleotides: TGTGCCAGCAGTACCCTCGGGACTGGTGGGGGCTACAATGAGCAGTTCTTC. This sequence encodes CASSTLGTGGGYNEQFF.

This clone was observed a few times. This rearrangement joins TRBV7-9 to TRBJ2-2, with D possibly matching TRBD1 (5 bases). The CDR3 contains 17 residues. V lost 7 bases, J lost 6 bases, and 24 bases lay in between. Germline V gives CDR1 SEHNR, CDR2 FQNEAQ (reference sequence). CDR3 sequence (DNA): TGTGCCAGCACCGAGCCCACCGGTCAGGGTGGTGCCGGGGAGCTGTTTTTT. It translates to CASTEPTGQGGAGELFF.

The J gene is TRBJ1-5, the V gene TRBV2, with 8 bases lining up with TRBD1. Looked up from germline, CDR1 is SNHLY and CDR2 is FYNNEI. J lost 3 bases, V lost 3 bases, and 4 bases had no gene match. The CDR3 runs 15 residues. CDR3: CASSEGQANNQPQHF. CDR3 bases: TGTGCCAGCAGTGAGGGACAGGCTAACAATCAGCCCCAGCATTTT.

The rearrangement uses TRBV9 and TRBJ2-5; 7 bases fit TRBD2. CDR3 length: 15 residues. V shed 3 bases, J shed 2 bases, and the junction held 7 bases outside the gene matches. Germline V gene lookup returns CDR1 SGDLS and CDR2 YYNGEE. The CDR3 reads CASSASGGLQETQYF. The CDR3 DNA follows: TGTGCCAGCAGCGCGTCCGGGGGGTTACAAGAGACCCAGTACTTC.

J is TRBJ2-7 and V is TRBV4-3; maybe TRBD1 (6 bases). The CDR3 is 14 amino acids. The ends were cut back, 4 bases at V and 5 bases at J, with 15 bases in the middle. CDR1 and CDR2 (germline): LGHNA, YSLEER. CDR3 loop: CASSPVGALDEQYF. In DNA form, the CDR3 reads TGCGCCAGCAGCCCCGTGGGGGCATTGGACGAGCAGTACTTC.

This clone was detected a few times. V and J are TRBV6-1 and TRBJ2-2, with D maybe TRBD2 (7 bases). This CDR3 comprises 14 residues. V was clipped by 5 bases and J by 6 bases, with 13 bases between them. The germline CDR1 and CDR2 sequences are MNHNS and SASEGT. The CDR3 DNA follows: TGTGCCAGCAGTTTCGGGGGGCAGTCCGGGGAGCTGTTTTTT. Translating gives CASSFGGQSGELFF.

The rearrangement joins TRBV4-1 to TRBJ1-2; D possibly corresponds to TRBD1 (6 bases). Germline CDR1 is MGHRA and CDR2 is YSYEKL. The CDR3 has 14 residues. The V and J ends lost 3 bases and 8 bases respectively, with 16 bases between them. CDR3 DNA: TGCGCCAGCAGCCACCCGGGGGGGCGCGACGGCTACACCTTC. Amino acid sequence: CASSHPGGRDGYTF.